This TCR beta chain is from a study of T cell changes during pregnancy in multiple sclerosis. The V and J ends lost 8 bases and 3 bases, in that order; junction bases with no gene match: 4. The CDR3 runs to 14 residues. The germline gives CDR1 MNHNS, CDR2 SASEGT. Sequenced by immunoSEQ multiplex PCR; TCRdb stores in-frame clones only, minus some. The sample lists about 130,000 clones, approximately 96% occurring once. The chain is built from TRBV6-1 and TRBJ2-2; TRBD1 matches at 9 bases. Here the sequenced sample was peripheral blood, taken after pregnancy. The sequence was collected from a female donor with multiple sclerosis, enrolled in a pregnancy study. CDR3 residues: CASVGTGYTGELFF. The CDR3 region has the DNA TGTGCCAGCGTCGGGACAGGGTACACCGGGGAGCTGTTTTTT.